This is a list of T cell receptor beta chains from one sample in a study of T cell repertoires in cytomegalovirus infection. TCRdb itself ran the reads through MiXCR, one entry per CDR3 protein. The table includes around 230,000 distinct CDR3 sequences, roughly two fifths detected once. These receptors have no known antigen. The source material was CD8+ T cells from cultured PBMCs, sampled from culture after CMV antigen stimulation. These receptors were obtained from a human donor in good health (CMV status not recorded). Some clones in this sample may be carry-over from other donors' samples. Both conserved end residues are part of each CDR3. A D gene is named only where the DNA matches it firmly. Size is stated for part of the rows, as once, few or many counts, or as a class when the clone is expanded.

clone_size: few
v_call: TRBV27
d_call: .
j_call: TRBJ2-3
cdr3_aa: CASSFNHRVVDTQYF
cdr3_nt: TGTGCCAGCAGTTTTAACCACAGGGTCGTAGATACGCAGTATTTT

clone_size: few
v_call: TRBV2
d_call: TRBD1
j_call: TRBJ1-1
cdr3_aa: CASRTRDRGGLAEAFF
cdr3_nt: TGTGCCAGCAGGACCCGGGACAGGGGAGGGCTGGCTGAAGCTTTCTTT

clone_size: few
v_call: TRBV2
d_call: .
j_call: TRBJ1-1
cdr3_aa: CASSDGGAATEAFF
cdr3_nt: TGTGCCAGCAGTGACGGGGGCGCAGCCACTGAAGCTTTCTTT

clone_size: .
v_call: TRBV7-3
d_call: .
j_call: TRBJ2-1
cdr3_aa: CASSLTGYIGPLGGEQFF
cdr3_nt: TGTGCCAGCAGCTTAACGGGGTACATAGGGCCCCTTGGCGGGGAGCAGTTCTTC

clone_size: many
v_call: TRBV29-1
d_call: .
j_call: TRBJ1-2
cdr3_aa: CSVDPQGINYGYTF
cdr3_nt: TGCAGCGTTGACCCACAGGGCATAAACTATGGCTACACCTTC

clone_size: few
v_call: TRBV20-1
d_call: .
j_call: TRBJ1-3
cdr3_aa: CSARESTGLSGNTIYF
cdr3_nt: TGCAGTGCTAGGGAGTCGACGGGCCTCTCTGGAAACACCATATATTTT

clone_size: many
v_call: TRBV12-3/TRBV12-4
d_call: TRBD2
j_call: TRBJ2-1
cdr3_aa: CASSHSGLGAYNEQFF
cdr3_nt: TGTGCCAGCAGTCACTCGGGACTAGGGGCCTACAATGAGCAGTTCTTC

clone_size: .
v_call: TRBV10-3
d_call: .
j_call: TRBJ1-4
cdr3_aa: CAISESTGGVDEKLFF
cdr3_nt: TGTGCCATCAGTGAGTCGACCGGGGGAGTTGATGAAAAACTGTTTTTT

clone_size: .
v_call: TRBV14
d_call: .
j_call: TRBJ1-2
cdr3_aa: CASSQEGGAILYGYTF
cdr3_nt: TGTGCCAGCAGCCAAGAGGGTGGGGCGATCCTCTATGGCTACACCTTC

clone_size: once
v_call: TRBV2
d_call: .
j_call: TRBJ2-5
cdr3_aa: CASTHREETQYF
cdr3_nt: TGTGCCAGCACGCACAGGGAAGAGACCCAGTACTTC

clone_size: .
v_call: TRBV9
d_call: .
j_call: TRBJ1-2
cdr3_aa: CASSLSRTGRYGYTF
cdr3_nt: TGTGCCAGCAGCCTATCACGAACAGGGAGGTATGGCTACACCTTC

clone_size: .
v_call: TRBV13
d_call: .
j_call: TRBJ2-1
cdr3_aa: CASLSSEGYNEQFF
cdr3_nt: TGTGCCAGCCTTTCTAGCGAGGGTTACAATGAGCAGTTCTTC

clone_size: few
v_call: TRBV7-9
d_call: .
j_call: TRBJ2-1
cdr3_aa: CASSLSVGRNEQFF
cdr3_nt: TGTGCCAGCAGCTTATCAGTCGGTAGGAATGAGCAGTTCTTC

clone_size: once
v_call: TRBV27
d_call: .
j_call: TRBJ2-7
cdr3_aa: CASSLAPRAYEQYF
cdr3_nt: TGTGCCAGCAGTTTAGCCCCCCGTGCCTACGAGCAGTACTTC

clone_size: .
v_call: TRBV6-5
d_call: .
j_call: TRBJ1-3
cdr3_aa: CASSYSAGPSGNTIYF
cdr3_nt: TGTGCCAGCAGTTACTCGGCAGGTCCCTCTGGAAACACCATATATTTT

clone_size: .
v_call: TRBV7-9
d_call: .
j_call: TRBJ2-1
cdr3_aa: CASSSPVGTGEQFF
cdr3_nt: TGTGCCAGCAGCTCCCCCGTGGGTACGGGGGAGCAGTTCTTC

clone_size: .
v_call: TRBV19
d_call: .
j_call: TRBJ1-1
cdr3_aa: CASSMDREADLNTEAFF
cdr3_nt: TGTGCCAGTAGTATGGACCGCGAGGCAGACCTGAACACTGAAGCTTTCTTT

clone_size: many
v_call: TRBV10-3
d_call: TRBD2
j_call: TRBJ2-1
cdr3_aa: CATGGASGSSYNEQFF
cdr3_nt: TGTGCCACCGGGGGGGCTAGCGGAAGCTCCTACAATGAGCAGTTCTTC

clone_size: .
v_call: TRBV7-6
d_call: TRBD1
j_call: TRBJ1-6
cdr3_aa: CASSLTGGLDNSPLHF
cdr3_nt: TGTGCCAGCAGTTTAACAGGGGGCTTGGATAATTCACCCCTCCACTTT

clone_size: .
v_call: TRBV11-2
d_call: .
j_call: TRBJ2-7
cdr3_aa: CASSLASDTYYEQYF
cdr3_nt: TGTGCCAGCAGCTTAGCCTCGGACACCTACTACGAGCAGTACTTC

clone_size: .
v_call: TRBV11-2
d_call: .
j_call: TRBJ2-5
cdr3_aa: CASSTISGTNYQETQYF
cdr3_nt: TGTGCCAGCAGCACGATATCCGGGACAAACTACCAAGAGACCCAGTACTTC

clone_size: few
v_call: TRBV11-3
d_call: .
j_call: TRBJ2-1
cdr3_aa: CASSLGPSYNEQFF
cdr3_nt: TGTGCCAGCAGCCTGGGGCCCTCCTACAATGAGCAGTTCTTC

clone_size: .
v_call: TRBV28
d_call: TRBD2
j_call: TRBJ2-2
cdr3_aa: CASRGGVEQTGELFF
cdr3_nt: TGTGCCAGCAGGGGGGGGGTGGAACAGACCGGGGAGCTGTTTTTT